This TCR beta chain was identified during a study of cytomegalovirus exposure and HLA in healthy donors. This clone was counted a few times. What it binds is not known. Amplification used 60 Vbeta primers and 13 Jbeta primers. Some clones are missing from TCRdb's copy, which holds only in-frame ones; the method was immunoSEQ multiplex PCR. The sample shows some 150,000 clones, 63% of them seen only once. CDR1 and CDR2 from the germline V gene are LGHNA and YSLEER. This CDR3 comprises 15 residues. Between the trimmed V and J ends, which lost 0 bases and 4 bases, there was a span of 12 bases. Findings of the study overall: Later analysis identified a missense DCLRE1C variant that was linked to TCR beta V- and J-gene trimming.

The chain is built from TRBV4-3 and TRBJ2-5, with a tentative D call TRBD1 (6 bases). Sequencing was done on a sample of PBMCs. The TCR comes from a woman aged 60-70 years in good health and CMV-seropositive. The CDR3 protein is CASSQDVGAVETQYF. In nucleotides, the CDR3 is TGCGCCAGCAGCCAAGATGTGGGGGCTGTAGAGACCCAGTACTTC.